The rows below give T cell receptor beta chains drawn from one sample of a study of T cell repertoires in cytomegalovirus infection. TCRdb passed the reads through MiXCR, listing each CDR3 protein once. The data contain over 300,000 distinct CDR3 sequences, 15% to 20% of them singletons. Sample: PBMCs. These receptors all come from a human donor in good health (CMV status not recorded). Some clones in this sample may be carry-over from other donors' samples. Each CDR3 is given with its conserved first and last residue. The order of the fields is CDR3 protein, CDR3 DNA, D gene, J gene, clone size, V gene. The D gene is left open where the match is weak. Expanded clones are given a class, and other clones once, few, many or no size at all.

CASSANRVQGYTF | TGTGCCAGCAGTGCCAACAGGGTACAAGGCTACACCTTC | . | TRBJ1-2 | . | TRBV2
CASSYSGDQETQYF | TGTGCCAGCAGTTACTCGGGAGACCAAGAGACCCAGTACTTC | . | TRBJ2-5 | . | TRBV6-6
CASSLIGPWGQPQHF | TGTGCCAGCAGTTTAATAGGCCCCTGGGGTCAGCCCCAGCATTTT | . | TRBJ1-5 | once | TRBV28
CASSGRLNTEAFF | TGTGCCAGCAGCGGACGGTTGAACACTGAAGCTTTCTTT | . | TRBJ1-1 | many | TRBV6-6
CASSQGGRGLNNEQFF | TGCGCCAGCAGCCAAGGCGGCAGGGGTCTGAACAATGAGCAGTTCTTC | . | TRBJ2-1 | many | TRBV4-1
CSARIMGARGYGQYF | TGCAGTGCTAGAATTATGGGGGCCAGGGGGTACGGGCAGTACTTC | TRBD1 | TRBJ2-7 | . | TRBV20-1
CSARVEAGGMNTEAFF | TGCAGTGCTAGAGTAGAGGCGGGGGGGATGAACACTGAAGCTTTCTTT | . | TRBJ1-1 | . | TRBV20-1
CASSLGGENTEAFF | TGTGCCAGCAGCTTAGGCGGTGAGAACACTGAAGCTTTCTTT | . | TRBJ1-1 | many | TRBV7-6
CASNSASSEKLFF | TGTGCCAGCAATAGCGCGTCAAGTGAAAAACTGTTTTTT | . | TRBJ1-4 | . | TRBV6-2/TRBV6-3
CASSFEVLVDRNQPQHF | TGTGCCAGCAGTTTTGAGGTTCTTGTGGACAGGAATCAGCCCCAGCATTTT | TRBD1 | TRBJ1-5 | . | TRBV12-3/TRBV12-4
CASSQVLGDRATDTQYF | TGCGCCAGCAGCCAAGTTCTGGGGGACAGGGCCACAGATACGCAGTATTTT | TRBD1 | TRBJ2-3 | . | TRBV4-1
CSATPGGRGYGYTF | TGCAGTGCCACCCCCGGGGGGAGGGGGTATGGCTACACCTTC | . | TRBJ1-2 | . | TRBV20-1
CITVASGGRNEQFF | TGCATTACTGTTGCTAGCGGGGGCCGGAATGAGCAGTTCTTC | TRBD2 | TRBJ2-1 | . | TRBV28